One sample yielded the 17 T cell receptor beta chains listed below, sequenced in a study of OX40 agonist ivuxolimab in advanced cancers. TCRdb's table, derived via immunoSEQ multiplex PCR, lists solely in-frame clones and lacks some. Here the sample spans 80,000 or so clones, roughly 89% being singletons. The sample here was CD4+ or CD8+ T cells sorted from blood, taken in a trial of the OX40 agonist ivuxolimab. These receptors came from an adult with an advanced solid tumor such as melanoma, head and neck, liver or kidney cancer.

The CDR3 sequence: CASSPRRDHTIYF. Here the CDR3 DNA reads TGTGCCAGCTCACCGCGGAGGGACCACACCATATATTTT. V and J are TRBV18 and TRBJ1-3, with D tentatively TRBD1 (5 bases). V lost 3 bases to trimming and J lost 8 bases, with 11 bases between them. Germline CDR1 and CDR2: KGHSH and LQKENI. This CDR3 region has 13 residues.

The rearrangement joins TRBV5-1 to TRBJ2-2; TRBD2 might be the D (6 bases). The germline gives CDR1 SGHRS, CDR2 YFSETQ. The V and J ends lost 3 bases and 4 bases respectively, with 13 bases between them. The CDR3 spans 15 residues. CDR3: CASSSRGRSTGELFF. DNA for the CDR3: TGCGCCAGCAGCTCCCGGGGGAGGTCCACCGGGGAGCTGTTTTTT. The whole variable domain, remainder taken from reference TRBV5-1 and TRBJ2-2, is KAGVTQTPRYLIKTRGQQVTLSCSPISGHRSVSWYQQTPGQGLQFLFEYFSETQRNKGNFPGRFSGRQFSNSRSEMNVSTLELGDSALYLCASSSRGRSTGELFFGEGSRLTVL.

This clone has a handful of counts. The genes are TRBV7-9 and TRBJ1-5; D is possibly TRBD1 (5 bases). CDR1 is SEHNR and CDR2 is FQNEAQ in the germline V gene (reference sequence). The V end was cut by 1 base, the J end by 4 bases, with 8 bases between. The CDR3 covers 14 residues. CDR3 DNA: TGTGCCAGCAGCTTAGGTGGGGGGAATCAGCCCCAGCATTTT. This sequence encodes CASSLGGGNQPQHF.

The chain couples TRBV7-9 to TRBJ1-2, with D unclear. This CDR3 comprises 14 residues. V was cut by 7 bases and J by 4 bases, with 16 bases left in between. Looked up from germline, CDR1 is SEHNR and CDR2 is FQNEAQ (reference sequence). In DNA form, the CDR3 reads TGTGCCAGCAACCCCGCGGGCAGCAGCTATGGCTACACCTTC. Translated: CASNPAGSSYGYTF.

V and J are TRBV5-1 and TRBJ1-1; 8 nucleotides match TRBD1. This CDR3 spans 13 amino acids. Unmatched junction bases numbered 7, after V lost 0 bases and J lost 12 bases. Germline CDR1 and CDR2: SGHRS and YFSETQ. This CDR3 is CASSLDGTGGTFF. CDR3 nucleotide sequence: TGCGCCAGCAGCTTGGACGGCACAGGGGGAACTTTCTTT.

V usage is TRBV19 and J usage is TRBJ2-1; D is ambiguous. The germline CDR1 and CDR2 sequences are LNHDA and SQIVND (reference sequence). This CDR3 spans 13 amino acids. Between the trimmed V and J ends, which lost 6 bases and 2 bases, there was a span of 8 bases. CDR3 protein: CASRETTYNEQFF. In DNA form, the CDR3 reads TGTGCCAGTAGGGAGACAACCTACAATGAGCAGTTCTTC.

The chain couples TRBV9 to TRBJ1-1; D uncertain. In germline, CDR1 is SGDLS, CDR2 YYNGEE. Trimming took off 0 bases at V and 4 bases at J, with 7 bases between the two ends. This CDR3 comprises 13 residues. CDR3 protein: CASSVERLTEAFF. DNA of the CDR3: TGTGCCAGCAGCGTAGAACGGCTCACTGAAGCTTTCTTT.

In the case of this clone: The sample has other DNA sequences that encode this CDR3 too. DNA for the CDR3: TGTGCCAGCAGCTTAGGCGGGGTGCAAGAGACCCAGTACTTC. It encodes CASSLGGVQETQYF. V gene TRBV7-2 combines with J gene TRBJ2-5; tentative D call: TRBD2 (6 bases). The CDR3 is made up of 14 amino acids. Trimming left V 1 base short and J 2 bases short, with 8 bases between. In germline, CDR1 is SGHTA, CDR2 FQGNSA.

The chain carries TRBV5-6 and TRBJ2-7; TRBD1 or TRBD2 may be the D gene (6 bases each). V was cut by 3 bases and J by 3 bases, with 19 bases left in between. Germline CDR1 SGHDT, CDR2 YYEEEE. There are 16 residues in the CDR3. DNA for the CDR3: TGTGCCAGCAGCTCACCCCGGGGGCCTTCGAACTACGAGCAGTACTTC. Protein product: CASSSPRGPSNYEQYF.

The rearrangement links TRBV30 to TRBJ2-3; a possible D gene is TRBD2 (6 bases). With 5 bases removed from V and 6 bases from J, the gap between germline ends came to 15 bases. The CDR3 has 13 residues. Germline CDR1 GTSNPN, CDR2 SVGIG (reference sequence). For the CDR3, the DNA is TGTGCCTGGGGGAGGAGGGGTAAGGATACGCAGTATTTT. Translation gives CAWGRRGKDTQYF.

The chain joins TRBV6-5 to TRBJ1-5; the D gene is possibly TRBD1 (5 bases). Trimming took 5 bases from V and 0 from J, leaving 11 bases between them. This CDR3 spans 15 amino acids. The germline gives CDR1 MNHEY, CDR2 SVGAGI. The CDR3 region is CASSTRQTSNQPQHF. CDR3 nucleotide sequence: TGTGCCAGCAGTACCAGACAGACTAGCAATCAGCCCCAGCATTTT.

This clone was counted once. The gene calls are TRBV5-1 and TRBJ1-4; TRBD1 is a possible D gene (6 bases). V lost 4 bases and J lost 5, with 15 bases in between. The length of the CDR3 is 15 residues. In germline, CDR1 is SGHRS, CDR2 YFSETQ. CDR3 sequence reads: CASSPQQGWNEKLFF. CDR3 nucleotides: TGCGCCAGCAGCCCTCAACAGGGTTGGAATGAAAAACTGTTTTTT.

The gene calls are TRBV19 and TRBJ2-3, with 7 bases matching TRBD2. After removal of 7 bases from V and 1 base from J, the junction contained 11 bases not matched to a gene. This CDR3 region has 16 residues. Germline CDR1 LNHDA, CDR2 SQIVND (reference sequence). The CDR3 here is CASTGVGTKGTDTQYF. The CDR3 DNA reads TGTGCCAGTACCGGGGTGGGGACTAAGGGCACAGATACGCAGTATTTT. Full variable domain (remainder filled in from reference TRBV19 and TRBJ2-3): DGGITQSPKYLFRKEGQNVTLSCEQNLNHDAMYWYRQDPGQGLRLIYYSQIVNDFQKGDIAEGYSVSREKKESFPLTVTSAQKNPTAFYLCASTGVGTKGTDTQYFGPGTRLTVL.

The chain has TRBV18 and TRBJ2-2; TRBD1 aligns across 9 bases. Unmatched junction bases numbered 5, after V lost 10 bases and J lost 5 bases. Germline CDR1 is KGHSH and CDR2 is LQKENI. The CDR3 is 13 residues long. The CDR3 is CATGQGRTGELFF. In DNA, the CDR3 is TGTGCCACCGGACAGGGGCGAACCGGGGAGCTGTTTTTT.

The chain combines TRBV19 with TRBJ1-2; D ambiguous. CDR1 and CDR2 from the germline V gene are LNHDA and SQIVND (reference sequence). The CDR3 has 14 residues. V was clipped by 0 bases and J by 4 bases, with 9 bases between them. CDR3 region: CASSIDHVLYGYTF. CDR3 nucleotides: TGTGCCAGTAGTATAGATCACGTCCTCTATGGCTACACCTTC.

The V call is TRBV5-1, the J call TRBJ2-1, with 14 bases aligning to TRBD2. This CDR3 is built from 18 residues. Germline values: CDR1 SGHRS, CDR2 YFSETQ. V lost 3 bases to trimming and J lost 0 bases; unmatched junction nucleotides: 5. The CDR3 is CASSWRTSGGSSYNEQFF. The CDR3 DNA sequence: TGCGCCAGCAGCTGGAGGACTAGCGGGGGGAGCTCCTACAATGAGCAGTTCTTC.

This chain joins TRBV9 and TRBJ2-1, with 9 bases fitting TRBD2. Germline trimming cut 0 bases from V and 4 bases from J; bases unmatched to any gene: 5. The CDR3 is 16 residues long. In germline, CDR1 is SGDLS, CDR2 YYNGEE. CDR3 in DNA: TGTGCCAGCAGCGTAGCCCCAGCGGGAGGTTACAATGAGCAGTTCTTC. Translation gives CASSVAPAGGYNEQFF.